This paragraph covers one TCR beta chain sequence. V was pared by 8 bases and J by 4 bases, with 7 bases of the junction left unmatched. Germline assignment: CDR1 SGHVS and CDR2 FQNEAQ. CDR3 length: 15 residues. Across about two dozen US areas, participants ranged in age from 18 to 89 years. It was within 2 weeks before study entry that exposed participants met a COVID-19 case. The table came from immunoSEQ multiplex PCR; TCRdb's copy has only in-frame clones and leaves some out. The table includes some 180,000 clones, roughly 84% detected once. This entry belongs to a study of blood T cell repertoires in COVID-19.

The sequenced sample was PBMCs or T cells enriched from blood (not recorded which). The J gene is TRBJ2-6, the V gene TRBV7-8; 8 nucleotides line up with TRBD1. The sequence came from a woman aged 25 to 45 who had been exposed to COVID-19. The CDR3 nucleotides read TGTGCCAGCCGGGACAGGTCGGGGGGGGCCAACGTCCTGACTTTC. Amino acid sequence: CASRDRSGGANVLTF. Filled out from reference TRBV7-8 and TRBJ2-6, the complete variable domain reads GAGVSQSPRYKVAKRGQDVALRCDPISGHVSLFWYQQALGQGPEFLTYFQNEAQLDKSGLPSDRFFAERPEGSVSTLKIQRTQQEDSAVYLCASRDRSGGANVLTFGAGSRLTVL.